Shown below are 27 T cell receptor beta chains from a single sample sequenced in a study of regulatory T cells in long-lasting Graves disease. Time point meaning: newly diagnosed GD, antithyroid drugs for less than 3 months. PBMCs provided the RNA from which the TCR library was made. Combining iRepertoire HTBI primers with Arm-PCR of CDR3 regions, the authors built TCR beta libraries. TCRdb recomputed calls from the multiplex PCR reads with MiXCR, one row per CDR3 protein. The sample has 370,000 or so distinct CDR3 sequences; 16% are singletons. The sample was also reused in another study, on T cells in Graves' hyperthyroidism and ophthalmopathy.

Sequencing was performed on peripheral blood mononuclear cells (PBMCs), taken at new diagnosis, from a patient treated with antithyroid drugs. The receptors originated from a woman younger than 35 with Graves disease.

This clonotype was seen repeatedly, ten times or more. The chain uses TRBV5-1 and TRBJ2-7; 13 bases fit TRBD2. J was trimmed by 4 bases and V by 7 bases; bases with no gene match: 17. The CDR3 is 18 residues long. Looked up from germline, CDR1 is SGHRS and CDR2 is YFSETQ. CDR3 DNA: TGCGCCAGCCGAACGACCGGGACTAGCGGGGCTAACTTGTACGAGCAGTACTTC. The encoded protein is CASRTTGTSGANLYEQYF.

This chain joins TRBV18 and TRBJ1-3, with D tentatively TRBD1 (5 bases). The V end lost 4 bases, the J end lost 0 bases, and 13 bases lay between the germline ends. This CDR3 is 16 amino acids long. Looked up from germline, CDR1 is KGHSH and CDR2 is LQKENI. DNA of the CDR3: TGTGCCAGCTCACGTAACACAGGAAACTCTGGAAACACCATATATTTT. Its translation: CASSRNTGNSGNTIYF. Together with reference TRBV18 and TRBJ1-3, the CDR3 gives the full variable domain: NAGVMQNPRHLVRRRGQEARLRCSPMKGHSHVYWYRQLPEEGLKFMVYLQKENIIDESGMPKERFSAEFPKEGPSILRIQQVVRGDSAAYFCASSRNTGNSGNTIYFGEGSWLTVV.

Many counts were recorded for this clonotype. The chain combines TRBV6-1 with TRBJ1-4; D may be TRBD1 (6 bases). The CDR3 covers 15 residues. V was cut by 4 bases and J by 2 bases, with 11 bases left in between. Germline-derived CDR1 and CDR2 are MNHNS and SASEGT. As DNA, the CDR3 is TGTGCCAGCAGTGTAACAGGGTCGACTAATGAAAAACTGTTTTTT. The encoded protein is CASSVTGSTNEKLFF.

Only a few counts were recorded for this clonotype. CDR3 residues: CASSSPSGGAVDTQYF. DNA of the CDR3: TGTGCCAGCAGCTCCCCTAGCGGGGGGGCCGTGGATACGCAGTATTTT. The chain recombines TRBV5-4 with TRBJ2-3; TRBD2 agrees at 12 bases. The CDR3 length is 16 residues. Germline V gives CDR1 SGHNT, CDR2 YYREEE (reference sequence). V was pared by 3 bases and J by 6 bases, with 8 bases of the junction left unmatched.

This clonotype was seen only a few times. The chain is built from TRBV7-9 and TRBJ2-1; 10 nucleotides match TRBD2. Germline values: CDR1 SEHNR, CDR2 FQNEAQ (reference sequence). Trimming took 5 bases from V and 4 from J; bases not matched to a gene: 20. The CDR3 spans 20 residues. Written as DNA, the CDR3 is TGTGCCAGCAGCCCCCCGGCCGAGCTAGCGGGAGACGGCTATTACAATGAGCAGTTCTTC. This gives the protein CASSPPAELAGDGYYNEQFF.

This clonotype has a count of ten or more. The rearrangement joins TRBV2 to TRBJ2-1; tentatively, D is TRBD1 or TRBD2 (5 bases each). CDR1 SNHLY and CDR2 FYNNEI come from the germline V gene. The CDR3 contains 18 residues. V lost 2 bases, J lost 5 bases, and 22 bases lay in between. The CDR3: CASSESGALRSPDNEQFF. Here the CDR3 DNA reads TGTGCCAGCAGTGAATCCGGGGCTCTGAGGTCCCCAGACAATGAGCAGTTCTTC.

In its sample, this clonotype was seen many times. This chain joins TRBV27 and TRBJ2-1, with a possible D match to TRBD2 (5 bases). Germline V CDR1 and CDR2: MNHEY, SMNVEV (reference sequence). V was shortened by 2 bases and J by 6 bases, with 11 bases between the two germline ends. The CDR3 covers 14 residues. The CDR3 reads CASSLGVRGNEQFF. The CDR3 DNA is TGTGCCAGCAGTTTAGGGGTACGGGGCAATGAGCAGTTCTTC.

J is TRBJ1-2 and V is TRBV6-1, with 9 bases matching TRBD1. CDR3 length: 15 amino acids. V trimming: 6 bases; J trimming: 2 bases; junction bases outside the gene matches: 7. Looked up from germline, CDR1 is MNHNS and CDR2 is SASEGT. The CDR3 reads CASRTSDRGNYGYTF. For the CDR3, the DNA is TGTGCCAGCAGAACCTCGGACAGGGGAAACTATGGCTACACCTTC.

This clonotype was counted between two and nine times. The rearrangement joins TRBV6-1 to TRBJ2-2; 7 nucleotides align to TRBD1. Trimming cost V 0 bases and J 5 bases; bases outside gene matches: 9. Germline-derived CDR1 and CDR2 are MNHNS and SASEGT. The CDR3 has 17 residues. This CDR3 reads CASSEAHQGVWTGELFF. CDR3 nucleotides: TGTGCCAGCAGTGAAGCGCACCAGGGGGTTTGGACCGGGGAGCTGTTTTTT.

This clonotype has more than one count but fewer than ten. The gene calls are TRBV3-1 and TRBJ2-7, with TRBD1 matching 8 bases. CDR1 and CDR2 (germline): LGHDT, YNNKEL (reference sequence). There are 12 residues in the CDR3. Trimming took 10 bases from V and 6 from J; bases not matched to a gene: 8. CDR3 protein: CATFDRGGEQYF. CDR3 in DNA: TGTGCCACCTTCGACAGGGGTGGCGAGCAGTACTTC.

This rearrangement joins TRBV6-5 to TRBJ2-7; TRBD2 might be the D (6 bases). CDR1 is MNHEY and CDR2 is SVGAGI in the germline V gene. This CDR3 comprises 14 residues. V lost 2 bases and J 4 bases, leaving 12 bases between the germline ends. The CDR3 loop reads CASSYGVGGYEQYF. Here the CDR3 DNA reads TGTGCCAGCAGTTACGGGGTTGGGGGGTACGAGCAGTACTTC.

The table lists this clonotype with a few counts. The chain joins TRBV6-1 to TRBJ2-3; 16 bases match TRBD2. Trimming took 5 bases from V and 2 from J; bases not matched to a gene: 7. The CDR3 length is 18 residues. CDR1 and CDR2 (germline): MNHNS, SASEGT. CDR3 sequence (DNA): TGTGCCAGCAGTTACCGGGGACTAGCGGGGGGGTCCACAGATACGCAGTATTTT. Translation gives CASSYRGLAGGSTDTQYF.

This clonotype showed up many times. The chain's CDR3 is CASSEDSPEAFF. The CDR3 coding sequence is TGTGCCAGCAGTGAAGACAGTCCTGAAGCTTTCTTT. J is TRBJ1-1 and V is TRBV6-1; D gene unclear. Trimming removed 1 base at V and 6 bases at J, with 6 bases between. The CDR3 runs to 12 residues. Germline assignment: CDR1 MNHNS and CDR2 SASEGT.

This clonotype was counted a few times. The rearrangement links TRBV4-1 to TRBJ1-4; TRBD1 matches at 8 bases. This CDR3 comprises 17 residues. Trimming took 0 bases from V and 8 from J; bases not matched to a gene: 11. Germline loops: CDR1 MGHRA, CDR2 YSYEKL. The CDR3 DNA is TGCGCCAGCAGCCAAGAAAGGACTACAGGGGGATTAGAAAAACTGTTTTTT. This sequence encodes CASSQERTTGGLEKLFF.

This clonotype was seen a few times. This chain connects TRBV27 to TRBJ1-2; the match to TRBD1 covers 8 bases. CDR1 is MNHEY and CDR2 is SMNVEV in the germline V gene (reference sequence). This CDR3 comprises 14 residues. The V gene end was trimmed by 3 bases and the J gene end by 6 bases; junction bases not matched to a gene: 6. CDR3: CASSFGQGRHGYTF. CDR3 DNA: TGTGCCAGCAGTTTCGGACAGGGTCGGCATGGCTACACCTTC.

This chain links TRBV3-1 with TRBJ2-7, with D possibly being TRBD2 (6 bases). Germline V lookup: CDR1 LGHDT, CDR2 YNNKEL (reference sequence). The CDR3 is 16 amino acids. Deletions cut 0 bases from V and 4 bases from J, with 16 bases between. The chain's CDR3 is CASSQEPGQGGYEQYF. DNA of the CDR3: TGTGCCAGCAGCCAAGAGCCTGGTCAGGGAGGTTACGAGCAGTACTTC.

This clonotype was detected ten times or more. The genes are TRBV11-1 and TRBJ2-5; weak D call: TRBD1 (6 bases). Germline V CDR1 and CDR2: SGHAT, FQDESV (reference sequence). The length of the CDR3 is 14 residues. Trimming cost V 6 bases and J 2 bases, with 13 bases left between them. The CDR3 loop reads CASRTDRQQETQYF. The CDR3 DNA is TGTGCCAGCAGGACGGACAGACAGCAAGAGACCCAGTACTTC.

This clonotype was detected only a few times. This rearrangement joins TRBV6-1 to TRBJ1-5; 9 nucleotides match TRBD1. This CDR3 has 16 residues. With V trimmed by 6 bases and J by 2 bases, 8 bases remained unmatched. The germline V gene has CDR1 MNHNS and CDR2 SASEGT. This CDR3 reads CASRTRQGVGNQPQHF. For the CDR3, the DNA is TGTGCCAGCAGGACCCGACAGGGGGTCGGCAATCAGCCCCAGCATTTT.

This clonotype was detected a few times. The chain combines TRBV25-1 with TRBJ2-5; D is tentatively TRBD1 or TRBD2 (7 bases each). CDR1 is MGHDK, CDR2 SYGVNS, per germline. This CDR3 comprises 17 residues. Deletions cut 2 bases from V and 5 bases from J, with 21 bases between. Written as DNA, the CDR3 is TGTGCCAGCAGTGAAAGGCGGACTCCCCAGGGGGGGGAGACCCAGTACTTC. Encoded protein: CASSERRTPQGGETQYF.

This clonotype was picked up many times. The chain couples TRBV11-3 to TRBJ2-1, with 10 positions matching TRBD2. This CDR3 has 16 residues. Trimming took 0 bases from V and 6 from J; bases not matched to a gene: 5. Looked up from germline, CDR1 is SGHNT and CDR2 is YENEEA. The CDR3 reads CASSLDMSGRGNEQFF. In DNA form, the CDR3 reads TGTGCCAGCAGCTTAGATATGAGCGGGAGGGGCAATGAGCAGTTCTTC.

This clonotype has only a few counts. The chain couples TRBV29-1 to TRBJ2-2; maybe TRBD1 (5 bases). Germline V gene data show CDR1 as SQVTM and CDR2 as ANQGSEA. The V and J ends lost 6 bases and 3 bases respectively, with 14 bases between them. This CDR3 is 14 amino acids long. The CDR3 loop reads CSVGSGWDTGELFF. CDR3 coding DNA: TGCAGCGTAGGGTCAGGGTGGGACACCGGGGAGCTGTTTTTT.

The CDR3 nucleotides are TGCAGTGCTAGCACTAGCGGGGGCTCCTACAATGAGCAGTTCTTC. It is translated as CSASTSGGSYNEQFF. The rearrangement uses TRBV20-1 and TRBJ2-1, with TRBD2 matching 11 bases. The V gene end was trimmed by 3 bases and the J gene end by 0 bases; junction bases not matched to a gene: 1. Germline CDR1 DFQATT, CDR2 SNEGSKA (reference sequence). The CDR3 loop spans 15 amino acids.

This clonotype was picked up many times. This chain joins TRBV12-3 or TRBV12-4 and TRBJ1-6; 8 nucleotides align to TRBD1. The CDR3 has 13 residues. V was pared by 8 bases and J by 7 bases, with 4 bases of the junction left unmatched. CDR3 region: CASATGANSPLHF. CDR3 DNA sequence: TGTGCCAGCGCGACAGGGGCGAATTCACCCCTCCACTTT.

The chain joins TRBV7-9 to TRBJ2-1; D is ambiguous. Trimming pared 0 bases from V and 0 bases from J, leaving 21 bases between. The CDR3 is made up of 20 amino acids. Germline CDR1 SEHNR, CDR2 FQNEAQ (reference sequence). Here the CDR3 DNA reads TGTGCCAGCAGCTTAGCACAACCCCAAACCCAGCGTAGCTCCTACAATGAGCAGTTCTTC. Protein sequence: CASSLAQPQTQRSSYNEQFF.

The table lists this clonotype with many counts. The rearrangement links TRBV5-1 to TRBJ2-7; 11 bases line up with TRBD2. The germline V gene has CDR1 SGHRS and CDR2 YFSETQ. V shed 7 bases, J shed 4 bases, and the junction held 13 bases outside the gene matches. The CDR3 extends over 16 amino acids. CDR3 sequence reads: CASGETNSGRVYEQYF. The CDR3 DNA sequence: TGCGCCAGCGGCGAGACGAATAGCGGGAGGGTGTACGAGCAGTACTTC. Filled out from reference TRBV5-1 and TRBJ2-7, the complete variable domain reads KAGVTQTPRYLIKTRGQQVTLSCSPISGHRSVSWYQQTPGQGLQFLFEYFSETQRNKGNFPGRFSGRQFSNSRSEMNVSTLELGDSALYLCASGETNSGRVYEQYFGPGTRLTVT.

Many counts were recorded for this clonotype. This chain links TRBV13 with TRBJ2-2, with 9 bases matching TRBD1. The ends lost 5 bases at V and 1 base at J; junction bases unmatched: 8. CDR1 PRHDT and CDR2 FYEKMQ come from the germline V gene (reference sequence). This CDR3 has 17 amino acids. This chain's CDR3 is CASSPLGQGGNTGELFF. CDR3 nucleotide sequence: TGTGCCAGCAGCCCTCTGGGACAGGGAGGGAACACCGGGGAGCTGTTTTTT.

This clonotype has a handful of counts. The rearrangement joins TRBV24-1 to TRBJ1-2; TRBD1 aligns across 9 bases. V lost 3 bases and J lost 4; bases outside the gene matches: 11. There are 17 residues in the CDR3. Germline V lookup: CDR1 KGHDR, CDR2 SFDVKD. The CDR3 sequence: CATSDARTGDIAYGYTF. For the CDR3, the DNA is TGTGCCACCAGTGATGCGCGGACAGGGGATATTGCCTATGGCTACACCTTC.